A single sample gave rise to the 6 T cell receptor beta chains below, sequenced in a study of CD8 T cells in ankylosing spondylitis. One entry per CDR3 protein, called by TCRdb with MiXCR from the 5' RACE reads. This repertoire shows some 150,000 distinct CDR3 sequences, around 45% found once; its top ten account for nearly 15%. Source material: synovial fluid, either unsorted or a sorted T cell fraction (not recorded which). Receptors originate from a male donor with ankylosing spondylitis.

The rearrangement joins TRBV19 to TRBJ2-5; TRBD2 aligns across 12 bases. The CDR3 totals 15 residues. Trimming removed 7 bases from V and 5 bases from J; junction bases left unmatched: 8. Germline V gene data show CDR1 as LNHDA and CDR2 as SQIVND (reference sequence). CDR3 sequence reads: CASKASGGAGETQYF. The CDR3 coding sequence is TGTGCCAGTAAGGCTAGCGGGGGGGCCGGGGAGACCCAGTACTTC.

There are a few counts of this clonotype. V usage is TRBV6-1 and J usage is TRBJ2-7; 8 nucleotides line up with TRBD1. J gave up 5 bases and V 6 bases, and 3 bases lay outside the gene matches. The CDR3 runs 12 residues. Germline CDR1 MNHNS, CDR2 SASEGT. The CDR3 protein is CASSSDRDEQYF. The CDR3 DNA sequence: TGTGCCAGCAGCTCGGACAGGGACGAGCAGTACTTC.

The V call is TRBV28, the J call TRBJ1-5; D is perhaps TRBD1 (5 bases). Trimming left V 1 base short and J 4 bases short, with 17 bases between. Germline V gene data show CDR1 as MDHEN and CDR2 as SYDVKM. The CDR3 is 17 residues long. The CDR3: CASSLSPSLAGNQPQHF. The CDR3 coding sequence is TGTGCCAGCAGTTTATCCCCATCGTTGGCAGGGAATCAGCCCCAGCATTTT. The whole variable domain, filled in from reference TRBV28 and TRBJ1-5, reads DVKVTQSSRYLVKRTGEKVFLECVQDMDHENMFWYRQDPGLGLRLIYFSYDVKMKEKGDIPEGYSVSREKKERFSLILESASTNQTSMYLCASSLSPSLAGNQPQHFGDGTRLSIL.

This chain connects TRBV5-6 to TRBJ2-1; D might be TRBD2 (5 bases). The germline V gene has CDR1 SGHDT and CDR2 YYEEEE. The CDR3 contains 15 residues. The V gene lost 0 bases and the J gene lost 3 bases, with 10 bases spanning the gap. The CDR3 loop is CASSLVASFYNEQFF. CDR3 coding DNA: TGTGCCAGCAGCTTGGTGGCTAGCTTCTACAATGAGCAGTTCTTC.

This clonotype was seen many times. The J gene is TRBJ2-2, the V gene TRBV29-1, with 7 nucleotides matching TRBD2. The CDR3 has 14 amino acids. V gave up 3 bases and J gave up 3 bases; unmatched junction bases: 4. Germline assignment: CDR1 SQVTM and CDR2 ANQGSEA. CDR3 protein: CSVDSGKDTGELFF. The CDR3 bases are TGCAGCGTTGACAGCGGGAAGGACACCGGGGAGCTGTTTTTT.

This clonotype showed up just a few times. V and J are TRBV6-2 or TRBV6-3 and TRBJ2-1; the match to TRBD2 covers 10 bases. V gave up 2 bases and J gave up 9 bases; unmatched junction bases: 7. The CDR3 is 15 residues long. The germline V gene has CDR1 MNHEY and CDR2 SVGEGT. DNA for the CDR3: TGTGCCAGCAGTTACCAAGCTAGCGGGAGTAGTGAGCAGTTCTTC. Translation gives CASSYQASGSSEQFF.